Listed here are 17 T cell receptor beta chains from one sample, sequenced in a study of blood T cell repertoires in COVID-19. TCRdb keeps only in-frame clones here, not all; method: immunoSEQ multiplex PCR. The profile shows tens of thousands of clones, 80% to 90% of them singletons. The sequencing input was peripheral blood. Receptors were obtained from an elderly woman with active or convalescent COVID-19.

This clone was seen just once. The chain joins TRBV9 to TRBJ2-1, with 16 bases identical to TRBD2. Germline V gene lookup returns CDR1 SGDLS and CDR2 YYNGEE. V was pared by 4 bases and J by 7 bases, with 5 bases of the junction left unmatched. This CDR3 has 16 amino acids. In DNA form, the CDR3 reads TGTGCCAGCAGCCCGGGACTAGCGGGGGGGCTTAATGAGCAGTTCTTC. Its protein product is CASSPGLAGGLNEQFF. The full variable domain, rest sourced from reference TRBV9 and TRBJ2-1, is DSGVTQTPKHLITATGQRVTLRCSPRSGDLSVYWYQQSLDQGLQFLIQYYNGEERAKGNILERFSAQQFPDLHSELNLSSLELGDSALYFCASSPGLAGGLNEQFFGPGTRLTVL.

As DNA, the CDR3 is TGTGCCAGCAGGTACAGGGGATTGAACACTGAAGCTTTCTTT. It translates to CASRYRGLNTEAFF. V is TRBV2 and J is TRBJ1-1; 7 positions match TRBD1. V gave up 6 bases and J gave up 0 bases; unmatched junction bases: 4. The CDR3 totals 14 residues. CDR1 and CDR2 from the germline V gene are SNHLY and FYNNEI.

This clone was observed a few times. The rearrangement links TRBV2 to TRBJ1-6; D is unclear. V gave up 3 bases and J gave up 0 bases, with 9 bases separating them. Germline CDR1 SNHLY, CDR2 FYNNEI. The CDR3 is made up of 16 amino acids. CDR3 loop: CASSDFGSSYNSPLHF. In DNA form, the CDR3 reads TGTGCCAGCAGTGATTTTGGTAGCTCCTATAATTCACCCCTCCACTTT.

This clone was found once. The chain carries TRBV28 and TRBJ1-3; the D gene is possibly TRBD1 (5 bases). V was clipped by 7 bases and J by 4 bases, with 14 bases between them. The CDR3 has 14 amino acids. Germline V CDR1 and CDR2: MDHEN, SYDVKM. The CDR3 coding sequence is TGTGCCAGCACATCCGGGGGTGGGGGAAACACCATATATTTT. It encodes CASTSGGGGNTIYF.

J is TRBJ1-4 and V is TRBV18; D call uncertain. The CDR3 loop spans 16 amino acids. The germline V gene encodes CDR1 KGHSH and CDR2 LQKENI. V shed 1 base and J shed 2 bases, with 11 bases lying between them. The DNA for the CDR3 is TGTGCCAGCTCACCACGGCTAGCCGGGACTAATGAAAAACTGTTTTTT. Protein product: CASSPRLAGTNEKLFF.

The CDR3 DNA sequence: TGCAGTGCCAGTTTTGGGGGGACAGCCGTTAATGAAAAACTGTTTTTT. This encodes CSASFGGTAVNEKLFF. The chain carries TRBV20-1 and TRBJ1-4, with 7 bases aligning to TRBD1. Germline assignment: CDR1 DFQATT and CDR2 SNEGSKA (reference sequence). The CDR3 length is 16 residues. The junction had 14 bases not matched to a gene; V was cut back by 6 bases and J by 4 bases.

This chain links TRBV2 with TRBJ2-1, with 14 bases matching TRBD2. The length of the CDR3 is 15 residues. Looked up from germline, CDR1 is SNHLY and CDR2 is FYNNEI. With V trimmed by 6 bases and J by 11 bases, 9 bases remained unmatched. In nucleotides, the CDR3 is TGTGCCAGCAGCCAGACTAGCGGGGGGGCCGGGCAGCAGTTCTTC. Protein product: CASSQTSGGAGQQFF.

The V and J genes are TRBV2 and TRBJ2-2; TRBD1 matches at 7 bases. The length of the CDR3 is 13 residues. Losses at the gene ends were 4 bases for V and 6 bases for J; bases not matched to a gene: 2. Germline CDR1 is SNHLY and CDR2 is FYNNEI. CDR3 sequence: CASSVRGPGELFF. As DNA, the CDR3 is TGTGCCAGCAGTGTGAGGGGGCCCGGGGAGCTGTTTTTT.

The gene calls are TRBV18 and TRBJ2-1; maybe TRBD1 (5 bases). This CDR3 contains 14 residues. Germline V gene lookup returns CDR1 KGHSH and CDR2 LQKENI. V gave up 3 bases and J gave up 4 bases, with 10 bases separating them. CDR3 protein: CASSPDRQYNEQFF. The CDR3 bases are TGTGCCAGCTCACCGGATCGACAGTACAATGAGCAGTTCTTC. The variable domain in full, with the rest retrieved from reference TRBV18 and TRBJ2-1, is NAGVMQNPRHLVRRRGQEARLRCSPMKGHSHVYWYRQLPEEGLKFMVYLQKENIIDESGMPKERFSAEFPKEGPSILRIQQVVRGDSAAYFCASSPDRQYNEQFFGPGTRLTVL.

Only a few counts were recorded for this clone. This chain links TRBV7-8 with TRBJ2-7; 9 bases fit TRBD2. The CDR3 runs to 15 residues. Germline assignment: CDR1 SGHVS and CDR2 FQNEAQ. Losses at the gene ends were 2 bases for V and 7 bases for J; bases not matched to a gene: 9. CDR3 amino acids: CASSLRGSGSWEQYF. Here the CDR3 DNA reads TGTGCCAGCAGCTTAAGGGGTAGCGGGAGTTGGGAGCAGTACTTC.

This chain uses TRBV14 with TRBJ2-7; TRBD2 matches 10 bases. Unmatched junction bases numbered 3, after V lost 4 bases and J lost 0 bases. The CDR3 runs 15 residues. Germline V gives CDR1 SGHDN, CDR2 FVKESK. In DNA form, the CDR3 reads TGTGCCAGCAGCCTCGGACTAGCGGTCTCCTACGAGCAGTACTTC. Translation gives CASSLGLAVSYEQYF.

The rearrangement links TRBV18 to TRBJ1-3, with D perhaps matching TRBD1 (5 bases). Trimming stripped 3 bases from V and 3 bases from J, with 18 bases between. Germline CDR1 and CDR2: KGHSH and LQKENI. This CDR3 comprises 17 residues. This CDR3 is CASSPNQGLGFGNTIYF. CDR3 DNA sequence: TGTGCCAGCTCACCCAATCAGGGCCTAGGCTTTGGAAACACCATATATTTT. Complete variable domain (other parts from reference TRBV18 and TRBJ1-3): NAGVMQNPRHLVRRRGQEARLRCSPMKGHSHVYWYRQLPEEGLKFMVYLQKENIIDESGMPKERFSAEFPKEGPSILRIQQVVRGDSAAYFCASSPNQGLGFGNTIYFGEGSWLTVV.

This chain links TRBV7-9 with TRBJ1-5, with D possibly being TRBD1 (5 bases). Trimming cost V 1 base and J 6 bases, with 13 bases left between them. The CDR3 length is 15 residues. Germline V gene sequence: CDR1 SEHNR, CDR2 FQNEAQ (reference sequence). Here the CDR3 reads CASSLEAGRGQPQHF. CDR3 nucleotide sequence: TGTGCCAGCAGCTTAGAGGCAGGGAGGGGTCAGCCCCAGCATTTT.

V and J are TRBV7-2 and TRBJ2-7; no clear D. There are 11 residues in the CDR3. V was shortened by 1 base and J by 9 bases, with 7 bases between the two germline ends. Germline V lookup: CDR1 SGHTA, CDR2 FQGNSA. For the CDR3, the DNA is TGTGCCAGCAGCTTAGGAGGTGGGCAGTACTTC. Residues: CASSLGGGQYF.

V gene TRBV19 combines with J gene TRBJ1-3, with D possibly TRBD1 on 5 matching bases. The V end lost 7 bases, the J end lost 2 bases, and 21 bases lay between the germline ends. The CDR3 totals 17 residues. The germline gives CDR1 LNHDA, CDR2 SQIVND (reference sequence). This CDR3 reads CASTYTPGREAGNTIYF. DNA for the CDR3: TGTGCCAGTACCTACACCCCCGGCAGGGAAGCTGGAAACACCATATATTTT.

The CDR3 is CASSLVGLNYGYTF. The CDR3 nucleotides read TGTGCCAGCAGCTTGGTCGGACTTAACTATGGCTACACCTTC. This chain joins TRBV5-4 and TRBJ1-2; D ambiguous. The CDR3 length is 14 residues. The germline V gene encodes CDR1 SGHNT and CDR2 YYREEE (reference sequence). With 0 bases removed from V and 1 base from J, the gap between germline ends came to 7 bases. Variable domain in full (rest from reference TRBV5-4 and TRBJ1-2): ETGVTQSPTHLIKTRGQQVTLRCSSQSGHNTVSWYQQALGQGPQFIFQYYREEENGRGNFPPRFSGLQFPNYSSELNVNALELDDSALYLCASSLVGLNYGYTFGSGTRLTVV.

The chain is built from TRBV23-1 and TRBJ1-2, with D possibly matching TRBD1 (6 bases). TRBV23-1 is treated as an ORF (open reading frame) with a function not yet certain. This CDR3 comprises 14 residues. Between the trimmed V and J ends, which lost 6 bases and 5 bases, there was a span of 16 bases. The CDR3 DNA is TGCGCCAGCAGGGCCTCGGGACAACTTTATGGCTACACCTTC. Its protein product is CASRASGQLYGYTF.